Following are 13 T cell receptor beta chains from one sample sequenced in a study of blood T cell repertoires in COVID-19. TCRdb keeps only in-frame clones here, not all; method: immunoSEQ multiplex PCR. The sample yields about 200,000 clones, 88% seen once. What was sequenced was peripheral blood. The receptors were gathered from a man younger than 30 with active or convalescent COVID-19.

To note about this clone: The junction departs from germline at one end; a sequencing error may be responsible. The chain joins TRBV7-9 to TRBJ1-2; weak D call: TRBD1 (5 bases). Per the germline V gene, CDR1 is SEHNR and CDR2 is FQNEAQ (reference sequence). The CDR3 is made up of 13 amino acids. The CDR3 region is CASSLEKGRGAVF. CDR3 sequence (DNA): TGTGCCAGCAGCTTGGAGAAGGGACGCGGGGCTGTGTTC.

The V gene is TRBV9, the J gene TRBJ1-1; maybe TRBD1 (6 bases). The ends were cut back, 4 bases at V and 6 bases at J, with 16 bases in the middle. Germline CDR1 reads SGDLS; CDR2 reads YYNGEE. This CDR3 is 14 amino acids long. The CDR3 is CASSKEPGVPEAFF. The DNA for the CDR3 is TGTGCCAGCAGCAAAGAGCCAGGGGTCCCTGAAGCTTTCTTT.

V is TRBV7-3 and J is TRBJ2-3, with 9 bases fitting TRBD2. J gave up 5 bases and V 5 bases, and 11 bases lay outside the gene matches. The CDR3 spans 16 residues. Germline values: CDR1 SGHTA, CDR2 FQGTGA. The CDR3 DNA is TGTGCCAGCAGCGCCGGACTAGCGAGAGGGGGAGATACGCAGTATTTT. This gives the protein CASSAGLARGGDTQYF.

The genes are TRBV12-3 or TRBV12-4 and TRBJ1-1, with 8 bases that match TRBD1. The J segment lost 10 bases and the V segment lost 5 bases, leaving 9 bases of the junction unmatched. The length of the CDR3 is 13 residues. CDR3 protein: CASSQTQGASAFF. In DNA form, the CDR3 reads TGTGCCAGCAGTCAAACCCAGGGGGCTTCAGCTTTCTTT.

As DNA, the CDR3 is TGTGCCAGCAGCCAAGATCGGGGACGGCCGGGACTAGCTGACAATGAGCAGTTCTTC. Amino acids: CASSQDRGRPGLADNEQFF. The chain is built from TRBV4-2 and TRBJ2-1, with TRBD2 identical over 9 bases. The CDR3 is 19 residues long. Per the germline V gene, CDR1 is LGHNA and CDR2 is YNFKEQ. V was pared by 0 bases and J by 5 bases, with 14 bases of the junction left unmatched.

The chain joins TRBV29-1 to TRBJ2-7; no definite D call. From germline, CDR1 is SQVTM and CDR2 ANQGSEA. CDR3 length: 11 residues. Trimming cost V 5 bases and J 3 bases, with 8 bases left between them. CDR3 protein: CSVTEVYEQYF. The CDR3 bases are TGCAGCGTTACAGAAGTCTACGAGCAGTACTTC.

The genes are TRBV5-1 and TRBJ1-6; D gene uncertain. V lost 3 bases and J lost 8, with 6 bases in between. The CDR3 extends over 12 amino acids. From germline, CDR1 is SGHRS and CDR2 YFSETQ. In nucleotides, the CDR3 is TGCGCCAGCAGCTACAATGATTCACCCCTCCACTTT. This gives the protein CASSYNDSPLHF.

The V gene is TRBV7-2, the J gene TRBJ1-2; the match to TRBD1 covers 9 bases. This CDR3 has 15 residues. The germline V gene has CDR1 SGHTA and CDR2 FQGNSA. V lost 5 bases, J lost 7 bases, and 11 bases stayed unmatched. For the CDR3, the DNA is TGTGCCAGCAGCGTTCACGGGACAGGGCCCCCTGGCTACACCTTC. Residues: CASSVHGTGPPGYTF. The complete variable domain, with remaining parts taken from reference TRBV7-2 and TRBJ1-2, reads GAGVSQSPSNKVTEKGKDVELRCDPISGHTALYWYRQSLGQGLEFLIYFQGNSAPDKSGLPSDRFSAERTGGSVSTLTIQRTQQEDSAVYLCASSVHGTGPPGYTFGSGTRLTVV.

The count of this clone is one. The chain has TRBV4-1 and TRBJ2-5, with 10 bases that match TRBD2. Germline CDR1 and CDR2: MGHRA and YSYEKL. This CDR3 region has 17 residues. V dropped 0 bases and J dropped 2; count of bases not matched to a gene: 6. CDR3 sequence: CASSQEVVAGGQETQYF. CDR3 DNA: TGCGCCAGCAGCCAAGAAGTCGTAGCGGGGGGACAAGAGACCCAGTACTTC.

V and J are TRBV9 and TRBJ1-2; tentative D call: TRBD1 (6 bases). CDR1 is SGDLS, CDR2 YYNGEE, per germline. The CDR3 spans 11 residues. V lost 6 bases to trimming and J lost 6 bases, with 9 bases between them. The DNA of the CDR3 is TGTGCCAGCAAACAGGGCAATGGCTACACCTTC. Its translation: CASKQGNGYTF.

To note about this clone: Other DNA sequences in this specimen translate into the identical CDR3. The chain couples TRBV30 to TRBJ1-3, with 7 positions matching TRBD1. Germline V gene sequence: CDR1 GTSNPN, CDR2 SVGIG (reference sequence). The CDR3 is made up of 14 amino acids. Trimming cost V 2 bases and J 1 base; bases outside gene matches: 2. The CDR3: CAWSRTGSGNTIYF. CDR3 sequence (DNA): TGTGCCTGGAGTCGGACAGGATCTGGAAACACCATATATTTT.

The chain recombines TRBV6-6 with TRBJ1-6; TRBD1 is a possible D gene (5 bases). Per germline, CDR1 MNHNY and CDR2 SVGAGI (reference sequence). V lost 2 bases and J 5 bases, leaving 13 bases between the germline ends. The CDR3 runs to 16 residues. CDR3 in amino acids: CASSYRTTYNNSPLHF. The CDR3 DNA reads as TGTGCCAGCAGTTACCGGACAACGTATAATAATTCACCCCTCCACTTT.

This chain joins TRBV5-6 and TRBJ2-1, with a weak D call TRBD1 (6 bases). Germline CDR1 is SGHDT and CDR2 is YYEEEE. Trimming removed 4 bases at V and 0 bases at J, with 8 bases between. The CDR3 is 14 amino acids. Here the CDR3 reads CASSQGSSYNEQFF. The CDR3 DNA reads as TGTGCCAGCAGCCAGGGGAGCTCCTACAATGAGCAGTTCTTC.